The source of this TCR beta chain is a study of control samples from healthy donors and cancer patients. Trimming took 5 bases from V and 4 from J; bases not matched to a gene: 8. The CDR3 has 15 amino acids. CDR1 is SGHVS and CDR2 is FQNEAQ in the germline V gene. The repertoire was sequenced with immunoSEQ multiplex PCR; TCRdb's copy has only in-frame clones and lacks some. This table holds around 190,000 clones, more than 90% found once. This receptor was taken from a man aged 30 to 45 in good health. The material sequenced was blood. The chain couples TRBV7-8 to TRBJ2-3; 8 nucleotides match TRBD1. The CDR3 sequence: CASSPWTGRADTQYF. The DNA of the CDR3 is TGTGCCAGCAGCCCGTGGACAGGGAGAGCAGATACGCAGTATTTT.